This T cell receptor (beta chain) originates from a study of metastatic and nonmetastatic thyroid tumors. Whole-study context: Blood and tumor or nodule tissue repertoires from malignant and benign thyroid patients were compared.

TCRdb re-called the PCR reads via MiXCR. The profile shows roughly 16,000 clones, about 31% of them singletons. All patients reached thyroid surgery having received no treatment beforehand. The sample consisted of tumor tissue. The sequence derives from a female donor with papillary thyroid cancer or a benign thyroid nodule (not recorded which). Some clones in this sample may be carry-over from other donors' samples.

In DNA, the CDR3 is TGTGCCAGCAGCCACCACGGTACAGGGGTTAACTATGGCTACACCTTC. It translates to CASSHHGTGVNYGYTF. The chain employs TRBV3-1 and TRBJ1-2; 7 bases agree with TRBD1. Germline V lookup: CDR1 LGHDT, CDR2 YNNKEL (reference sequence). This CDR3 comprises 16 residues. Unmatched junction bases numbered 8, after V lost 3 bases and J lost 1 base.